What follows describes a single T cell receptor (beta chain). Germline V gene data show CDR1 as MGHRA and CDR2 as YSYEKL. Trimming removed 4 bases from V and 5 bases from J; junction bases left unmatched: 9. The CDR3 covers 15 residues. The data derive from a study of control samples from healthy donors and cancer patients. Assay: immunoSEQ multiplex PCR; the TCRdb copy retains only in-frame clones and omits some. This sample has 130,000 or so clones; 89% occur once, and the top ten carry around 6.9%. The sequencing input was PBMCs. This chain uses TRBV4-1 with TRBJ1-2, with 8 bases matching TRBD1. The TCR comes from a man in his fifties or sixties with head and neck cancer. For the CDR3, the DNA is TGCGCCAGCAGCCGGTTGGACAGGGCCCTTTATGGCTACACCTTC. It encodes CASSRLDRALYGYTF.